This entry is about one T cell receptor (beta chain). Profiled with immunoSEQ multiplex PCR; TCRdb holds only in-frame clones, not every one. This table holds 150,000 to 160,000 clones, roughly 90% found once. The CDR3 length is 14 residues. In germline, CDR1 is MDHEN, CDR2 SYDVKM. V shed 6 bases, J shed 8 bases, and the junction held 6 bases outside the gene matches. The data originate from a study of T cell responses to AZD1222 COVID-19 vaccine. The clonotype originates from an adult in good health. Material: peripheral blood, obtained on day 0 of MenACWY control vaccination. V and J are TRBV28 and TRBJ1-4; 10 nucleotides align to TRBD1. DNA for the CDR3: TGTGCCAGCAGCCTGGACAGGGGGTTCGAAAAACTGTTTTTT. Residues: CASSLDRGFEKLFF.